The 9 T cell receptor beta chains below were found in one sample sequenced in a study of shared clonotypes between healthy human individuals. Sequencing was performed with immunoSEQ multiplex PCR; in TCRdb, only in-frame clones are kept and a portion is missing. The sample lists about 1,900,000 clones; about 95% were seen once. CD45RO-negative CD8 cells positively selected for CCR7 made up the naive population, which excluded terminally differentiated effector memory CD45RA+ cells. The sequencing input was naive CD8+ T cells sorted from blood. These receptors were collected from a man aged 18-30 years in good health.

The CDR3 DNA follows: TGTGCCAGCAGGGTAACAGGGCGCTCCTACGAGCAGTACTTC. It encodes CASRVTGRSYEQYF. J is TRBJ2-7 and V is TRBV27; D is possibly TRBD1 (6 bases). V gave up 6 bases and J gave up 0 bases, with 12 bases separating them. The CDR3 is 14 residues long. The germline V gene encodes CDR1 MNHEY and CDR2 SMNVEV (reference sequence).

This clone was observed a handful of times. CDR3 protein: CASSVGNGGELFF. The CDR3 nucleotides read TGTGCCAGCAGCGTAGGTAATGGCGGGGAGCTGTTTTTT. V is TRBV9 and J is TRBJ2-2; D remains unclear. This CDR3 contains 13 residues. Germline lookup yields CDR1 SGDLS and CDR2 YYNGEE. The germline V and J ends were trimmed by 0 bases and 7 bases, with 7 bases remaining between them.

DNA of the CDR3: TGTGCCAGCAGCTTAGGGTCAGGGGGCCTCCCTGAAGCTTTCTTT. Translation gives CASSLGSGGLPEAFF. The genes are TRBV11-2 and TRBJ1-1; 8 nucleotides line up with TRBD1. Germline trimming cut 1 base from V and 6 bases from J; bases unmatched to any gene: 7. This CDR3 has 15 amino acids. CDR1 SGHAT and CDR2 FQNNGV come from the germline V gene.

The gene calls are TRBV6-5 and TRBJ1-1; D unclear. The germline V gene encodes CDR1 MNHEY and CDR2 SVGAGI. V was cut by 7 bases and J by 10 bases, with 13 bases left in between. This CDR3 region has 11 residues. CDR3 loop: CASTEVGSAFF. The DNA for the CDR3 is TGTGCCAGCACCGAGGTAGGATCAGCTTTCTTT.

This chain connects TRBV13 to TRBJ1-3; 7 bases match TRBD1. The ends lost 5 bases at V and 0 bases at J; junction bases unmatched: 4. The CDR3 consists of 15 residues. The germline V gene has CDR1 PRHDT and CDR2 FYEKMQ (reference sequence). The CDR3 DNA is TGTGCCAGCAGCGAGCAGGGGGGCTCTGGAAACACCATATATTTT. Translated: CASSEQGGSGNTIYF.

The chain has TRBV19 and TRBJ1-4; D is undetermined. This CDR3 spans 12 amino acids. V lost 6 bases to trimming and J lost 6 bases, with 8 bases between them. The germline gives CDR1 LNHDA, CDR2 SQIVND (reference sequence). In nucleotides, the CDR3 is TGTGCCAGTAGGGACTTCCATGAAAAACTGTTTTTT. This codes for CASRDFHEKLFF. Drawing the rest from reference TRBV19 and TRBJ1-4, the complete variable domain is DGGITQSPKYLFRKEGQNVTLSCEQNLNHDAMYWYRQDPGQGLRLIYYSQIVNDFQKGDIAEGYSVSREKKESFPLTVTSAQKNPTAFYLCASRDFHEKLFFGSGTQLSVL.

The chain recombines TRBV6-1 with TRBJ2-1; D not certain. Germline-derived CDR1 and CDR2 are MNHNS and SASEGT. The ends were cut back, 3 bases at V and 5 bases at J, with 5 bases in the middle. This CDR3 region has 12 residues. The CDR3 loop is CASSDWNNEQFF. CDR3 sequence (DNA): TGTGCCAGCAGTGACTGGAACAATGAGCAGTTCTTC.

The chain has TRBV11-2 and TRBJ2-3, with D perhaps TRBD1 (5 bases). CDR1 is SGHAT, CDR2 FQNNGV, per germline. Trimming cost V 11 bases and J 2 bases, with 8 bases left between them. This CDR3 is 11 amino acids long. The CDR3 DNA sequence: TGTGCCTGGGGCTCCACAGATACGCAGTATTTT. This gives the protein CAWGSTDTQYF.

The chain uses TRBV6-5 and TRBJ2-7, with D perhaps TRBD1 or TRBD2 (7 bases each). Germline-derived CDR1 and CDR2 are MNHEY and SVGAGI. This CDR3 is 14 amino acids long. Between the trimmed V and J ends, which lost 5 bases and 5 bases, there was a span of 16 bases. The DNA of the CDR3 is TGTGCCAGCAGTCCTCGACAGGGAGGGCACGAGCAGTACTTC. Translated: CASSPRQGGHEQYF.